This T cell receptor (beta chain) is drawn from a study of Graves' ophthalmopathy and Graves' hyperthyroidism. Background on the study: Blood was drawn at initial diagnosis, before any treatment. Findings and caveats of the study: The 13-signature model separated ophthalmopathy from stable hyperthyroidism at roughly 90% sensitivity and roughly 81% specificity.

Amplifying from RNA transcripts, the study obtained TCR beta CDR3 regions. Second-round multiplex PCR came after first-round RT-PCR with HTBI primers. TCRdb re-analysed the multiplex PCR reads in MiXCR, keeping a single row per CDR3 protein. The table has some 200,000 distinct CDR3 sequences, 25% to 30% seen once. The CDR3 is 13 residues long. The germline V and J ends were trimmed by 0 bases and 6 bases, with 10 bases remaining between them. In germline, CDR1 is SGDLS, CDR2 YYNGEE. This clonotype was detected many times. What it recognizes is unknown. J is TRBJ2-7 and V is TRBV9; D unresolved. This receptor was identified in a man between 50 and 59 years old with Graves' ophthalmopathy. The sequenced sample was peripheral blood. The CDR3 loop is CASSVGTVGEQYF. In DNA, the CDR3 is TGTGCCAGCAGCGTAGGGACGGTTGGCGAGCAGTACTTC.